This is a list of T cell receptor beta chains from one sample in a study of beta chain features in type 1 diabetes. Repertoires were generated with immunoSEQ multiplex PCR, while TCRdb's copy carries only in-frame clones and drops some. The sample includes hundreds of thousands of clones, over 25% of them seen just once. Sequencing was carried out using naive CD4+ T cells from blood. The receptors derive from a man aged 18 to 30 in good health. The CDR3 runs from the conserved cysteine through the conserved F or W. Fields, in order: CDR3 protein, CDR3 DNA, J gene, V gene, clone size, D gene. A D gene is named only where the DNA matches it firmly. Some rows have no size entry. The others give once, few or many, or a class for an expanded clone.

cdr3_aa: CASSWSRTGEEETQYF
cdr3_nt: TGTGCCAGCAGTTGGAGCAGGACAGGGGAGGAAGAGACCCAGTACTTC
j_call: TRBJ2-5
v_call: TRBV27
clone_size: .
d_call: TRBD1

cdr3_aa: CASSQGPSGTYEQHF
cdr3_nt: TGTGCCAGCAGCCAGGGTCCTAGCGGGACCTACGAGCAGCACTTC
j_call: TRBJ2-7
v_call: TRBV4-2
clone_size: .
d_call: TRBD2

cdr3_aa: CASSDPGTGDTGELFF
cdr3_nt: TGCGCCAGCAGCGATCCCGGGACAGGAGACACCGGGGAGCTGTTTTTT
j_call: TRBJ2-2
v_call: TRBV5-1
clone_size: .
d_call: TRBD1

cdr3_aa: CASSLAVGRNTDTQYF
cdr3_nt: TGCGCCAGCAGCTTGGCAGTCGGGAGGAACACAGATACGCAGTATTTT
j_call: TRBJ2-3
v_call: TRBV5-1
clone_size: .
d_call: TRBD2

cdr3_aa: CSVTGVPGANVLTF
cdr3_nt: TGCAGCGTTACGGGGGTCCCTGGGGCCAACGTCCTGACTTTC
j_call: TRBJ2-6
v_call: TRBV29-1
clone_size: few
d_call: .

cdr3_aa: CAISESTALYEQYF
cdr3_nt: TGTGCCATCAGTGAGTCGACAGCCCTCTACGAGCAGTACTTC
j_call: TRBJ2-7
v_call: TRBV10-3
clone_size: few
d_call: .

cdr3_aa: CASSLFRTFTDTQYF
cdr3_nt: TGTGCCAGCAGCTTGTTTCGTACTTTCACAGATACGCAGTATTTT
j_call: TRBJ2-3
v_call: TRBV5-6
clone_size: few
d_call: .

cdr3_aa: CASSAAAETSRQYF
cdr3_nt: TGTGCCAGCAGCGCAGCAGCCGAGACTAGCCGCCAGTACTTC
j_call: TRBJ2-5
v_call: TRBV9
clone_size: .
d_call: TRBD2

cdr3_aa: CASSPRTLSGANVLTF
cdr3_nt: TGTGCCAGCAGCCCCCGGACACTCTCTGGGGCCAACGTCCTGACTTTC
j_call: TRBJ2-6
v_call: TRBV9
clone_size: few
d_call: .

cdr3_aa: CASSAPSTGNTGELFF
cdr3_nt: TGTGCCAGCAGCGCCCCTTCGACAGGGAACACCGGGGAGCTGTTTTTT
j_call: TRBJ2-2
v_call: TRBV9
clone_size: .
d_call: .

cdr3_aa: CAWTWGETQYF
cdr3_nt: TGTGCCTGGACGTGGGGAGAGACCCAGTACTTC
j_call: TRBJ2-5
v_call: TRBV30
clone_size: .
d_call: .

cdr3_aa: CASSQESAYNEQFF
cdr3_nt: TGCGCCAGCAGCCAAGAGTCAGCCTACAATGAGCAGTTCTTC
j_call: TRBJ2-1
v_call: TRBV4-3
clone_size: few
d_call: .

cdr3_aa: CAWNTGSNHEQFF
cdr3_nt: TGTGCCTGGAACACCGGGTCAAATCATGAGCAGTTCTTC
j_call: TRBJ2-1
v_call: TRBV30
clone_size: once
d_call: .

cdr3_aa: CASRLAGADTQYF
cdr3_nt: TGTGCCAGCAGACTAGCGGGAGCAGATACGCAGTATTTT
j_call: TRBJ2-3
v_call: TRBV27
clone_size: few
d_call: TRBD2

cdr3_aa: CASSQSTDTQYF
cdr3_nt: TGTGCCAGCAGCCAGAGCACAGATACGCAGTATTTT
j_call: TRBJ2-3
v_call: TRBV9
clone_size: .
d_call: .

cdr3_aa: CSVFTGGGYGYTF
cdr3_nt: TGCAGCGTATTCACGGGAGGAGGCTATGGCTACACCTTC
j_call: TRBJ1-2
v_call: TRBV29-1
clone_size: few
d_call: .

cdr3_aa: CSAGTGYEQYF
cdr3_nt: TGCAGTGCCGGGACAGGGTACGAGCAGTACTTC
j_call: TRBJ2-7
v_call: TRBV20-1
clone_size: .
d_call: TRBD1

cdr3_aa: CSVIGQLNTEAFF
cdr3_nt: TGCAGCGTGATAGGCCAGCTGAACACTGAAGCTTTCTTT
j_call: TRBJ1-1
v_call: TRBV29-1
clone_size: .
d_call: .

cdr3_aa: CASSLGLAGETQYF
cdr3_nt: TGTGCCAGCAGCTTGGGACTAGCGGGAGAGACCCAGTACTTC
j_call: TRBJ2-5
v_call: TRBV7-2
clone_size: .
d_call: TRBD2

cdr3_aa: CAWSVGLQPQHF
cdr3_nt: TGTGCCTGGAGTGTCGGTCTCCAGCCCCAGCATTTT
j_call: TRBJ1-5
v_call: TRBV30
clone_size: few
d_call: .

cdr3_aa: CATRGANVLTF
cdr3_nt: TGTGCCACCCGGGGGGCCAACGTCCTGACTTTC
j_call: TRBJ2-6
v_call: TRBV27
clone_size: few
d_call: .

cdr3_aa: CASSFRTSGRGDTQYF
cdr3_nt: TGTGCCAGCAGTTTTCGGACTAGCGGGAGGGGAGATACGCAGTATTTT
j_call: TRBJ2-3
v_call: TRBV6-5
clone_size: few
d_call: TRBD2

cdr3_aa: CASSLAVNTEAFF
cdr3_nt: TGTGCCAGCAGCTTGGCGGTGAACACTGAAGCTTTCTTT
j_call: TRBJ1-1
v_call: TRBV5-6
clone_size: .
d_call: .

cdr3_aa: CASSVGQHTEAFF
cdr3_nt: TGTGCCAGCAGCGTAGGGCAGCACACTGAAGCTTTCTTT
j_call: TRBJ1-1
v_call: TRBV9
clone_size: .
d_call: .

cdr3_aa: CASSLGPGANTGELFF
cdr3_nt: TGCGCCAGCAGCCTTGGACCTGGCGCGAACACCGGGGAGCTGTTTTTT
j_call: TRBJ2-2
v_call: TRBV4-1
clone_size: few
d_call: .

cdr3_aa: CASSRDRALYEQFF
cdr3_nt: TGTGCCAGCAGCCGGGACAGGGCATTGTATGAGCAGTTCTTC
j_call: TRBJ2-1
v_call: TRBV7-9
clone_size: few
d_call: TRBD1

cdr3_aa: CAWSQRDEQFF
cdr3_nt: TGTGCCTGGAGCCAGAGGGATGAGCAGTTCTTC
j_call: TRBJ2-1
v_call: TRBV30
clone_size: .
d_call: .

cdr3_aa: CASSRGLAGGFEQYF
cdr3_nt: TGTGCCAGCTCCAGGGGACTAGCGGGAGGTTTCGAGCAGTACTTC
j_call: TRBJ2-7
v_call: TRBV14
clone_size: few
d_call: TRBD2

cdr3_aa: CASRGQGAVDTQYF
cdr3_nt: TGTGCCAGCAGGGGCCAGGGGGCGGTGGATACGCAGTATTTT
j_call: TRBJ2-3
v_call: TRBV6-6
clone_size: .
d_call: TRBD1

cdr3_aa: CAWSPQWSRGFDSEQFF
cdr3_nt: TGTGCCTGGAGTCCACAATGGAGTCGGGGCTTCGATAGTGAGCAGTTCTTC
j_call: TRBJ2-1
v_call: TRBV30
clone_size: .
d_call: .

cdr3_aa: CASSPDWNTGELFF
cdr3_nt: TGTGCCAGCAGCCCGGACTGGAACACCGGGGAGCTGTTTTTT
j_call: TRBJ2-2
v_call: TRBV7-9
clone_size: few
d_call: .

cdr3_aa: CASSLRQDRIGSSSYNEQFF
cdr3_nt: TGCGCCAGCAGCTTGAGACAGGACAGGATAGGTTCAAGCTCCTACAATGAGCAGTTCTTC
j_call: TRBJ2-1
v_call: TRBV5-1
clone_size: .
d_call: TRBD1

cdr3_aa: CASRRGSTDTQYF
cdr3_nt: TGTGCCAGCAGGCGGGGGAGCACAGATACGCAGTATTTT
j_call: TRBJ2-3
v_call: TRBV6-5
clone_size: .
d_call: TRBD2

cdr3_aa: CASKDYLFNEQFF
cdr3_nt: TGTGCCAGCAAGGACTATTTGTTCAATGAGCAGTTCTTC
j_call: TRBJ2-1
v_call: TRBV6-1
clone_size: .
d_call: .

cdr3_aa: CASSFRGPKDTQYF
cdr3_nt: TGTGCCAGCAGTTTCCGCGGGCCGAAAGATACGCAGTATTTT
j_call: TRBJ2-3
v_call: TRBV27
clone_size: .
d_call: .

cdr3_aa: CASSFQARQETQYF
cdr3_nt: TGTGCCAGCAGCTTCCAGGCACGCCAAGAGACCCAGTACTTC
j_call: TRBJ2-5
v_call: TRBV11-2
clone_size: few
d_call: .

cdr3_aa: CSGDSLNYGYTF
cdr3_nt: TGCAGCGGCGACAGCTTGAACTATGGCTACACCTTC
j_call: TRBJ1-2
v_call: TRBV29-1
clone_size: few
d_call: .

cdr3_aa: CSSLRGAGDGIRFF
cdr3_nt: TGCAGCTCCCTTCGGGGAGCGGGAGATGGGATTCGGTTCTTC
j_call: TRBJ2-1
v_call: TRBV29-1
clone_size: few
d_call: TRBD2

cdr3_aa: CASSSLAGEQFF
cdr3_nt: TGCGCCAGCAGCTCCCTGGCAGGTGAGCAGTTCTTC
j_call: TRBJ2-1
v_call: TRBV5-1
clone_size: few
d_call: .

cdr3_aa: CASSDLQGTNTEAFF
cdr3_nt: TGTGCCAGCAGTGATTTACAGGGTACGAACACTGAAGCTTTCTTT
j_call: TRBJ1-1
v_call: TRBV25-1
clone_size: few
d_call: .

cdr3_aa: CASSFFTGELFF
cdr3_nt: TGTGCCAGCAGCTTCTTCACCGGGGAGCTGTTTTTT
j_call: TRBJ2-2
v_call: TRBV7-2
clone_size: few
d_call: .

cdr3_aa: CASSWTSGRKAHEQYF
cdr3_nt: TGTGCCAGCAGCTGGACTAGCGGGAGAAAGGCCCACGAGCAGTACTTC
j_call: TRBJ2-7
v_call: TRBV7-9
clone_size: .
d_call: TRBD2

cdr3_aa: CASSRTTGPEKLFF
cdr3_nt: TGTGCCAGCAGCCGAACGACAGGTCCCGAAAAACTGTTTTTT
j_call: TRBJ1-4
v_call: TRBV7-9
clone_size: .
d_call: .

cdr3_aa: CASSPETDYYEQYF
cdr3_nt: TGTGCCAGCAGCCCAGAGACTGATTACTACGAGCAGTACTTC
j_call: TRBJ2-7
v_call: TRBV6-5
clone_size: .
d_call: .